These 11 T cell receptor beta chains originate from one sample sequenced in a study of blood T cell repertoires in COVID-19. Data came from immunoSEQ multiplex PCR; TCRdb stores just in-frame clones and leaves some out. The sample comprises about 190,000 clones, 75% to 90% of which are singletons, and around 7% rests with the top ten. Sample: peripheral blood. The receptors come from a man aged 40-50 years with acute or convalescent COVID-19.

The J gene is TRBJ2-4, the V gene TRBV10-1, with 9 bases identical to TRBD1. CDR1 is WNHNN and CDR2 is SYGVQD in the germline V gene (reference sequence). This CDR3 contains 10 residues. The CDR3 bases are TGCGGGGGACAGGGTAACATTCAGTACTTC. As protein: CGGQGNIQYF.

The chain uses TRBV12-5 and TRBJ2-1; TRBD1 aligns across 8 bases. The CDR3 runs 15 residues. The germline V gene encodes CDR1 LGHNT and CDR2 FRNRAP. The V and J ends lost 2 bases and 7 bases, in that order; junction bases with no gene match: 7. The CDR3 coding sequence is TGTGCTAGTGGTTTGTGGGCCGACAGGGGTAATGAGCAGTTCTTC. It translates to CASGLWADRGNEQFF.

This chain connects TRBV5-4 to TRBJ2-3; D is perhaps TRBD2 (6 bases). Per germline, CDR1 SGHNT and CDR2 YYREEE (reference sequence). The CDR3 contains 15 residues. The ends were cut back, 1 base at V and 0 bases at J, with 9 bases in the middle. The CDR3 loop is CASSLMAGSTDTQYF. In DNA, the CDR3 is TGTGCCAGCAGCTTGATGGCGGGGAGCACAGATACGCAGTATTTT.

The chain has TRBV6-5 and TRBJ1-1; D unclear. This CDR3 comprises 14 residues. V lost 5 bases, J lost 1 base, and 11 bases lay in between. The germline CDR1 and CDR2 sequences are MNHEY and SVGAGI. CDR3 amino acids: CASSPSHRNTEAFF. CDR3 DNA sequence: TGTGCCAGCAGTCCCTCCCACAGGAACACTGAAGCTTTCTTT.

This chain uses TRBV7-2 with TRBJ2-5; 10 bases are a match to TRBD2. J lost 4 bases, V lost 3 bases, and 5 bases had no gene match. The CDR3 extends over 15 amino acids. In germline, CDR1 is SGHTA, CDR2 FQGNSA. CDR3 residues: CASSFQRGGGETQYF. The CDR3 DNA reads as TGTGCCAGCAGCTTCCAGCGGGGGGGCGGAGAGACCCAGTACTTC.

The chain is built from TRBV11-2 and TRBJ2-1, with TRBD2 matching over 12 bases. The germline gives CDR1 SGHAT, CDR2 FQNNGV. The CDR3 length is 16 residues. With V trimmed by 5 bases and J by 5 bases, 7 bases remained unmatched. CDR3 DNA: TGTGCCAGCAGCGTAACTAGCGGGGGGACAAACAATGAGCAGTTCTTC. It is translated as CASSVTSGGTNNEQFF.

This clone showed up just a few times. This rearrangement joins TRBV25-1 to TRBJ1-4; perhaps TRBD1 as D (6 bases). There are 15 residues in the CDR3. Trimming took 3 bases from V and 5 from J, leaving 13 bases between them. The V gene's germline CDR1 is MGHDK and CDR2 SYGVNS. The DNA of the CDR3 is TGTGCCAGCAGTGAGAGCGGGACACAAAATGAAAAACTGTTTTTT. Encoded protein: CASSESGTQNEKLFF.

This clone has a handful of counts. The chain couples TRBV4-2 to TRBJ2-1; weak D call: TRBD2 (7 bases). Between the trimmed V and J ends, which lost 4 bases and 8 bases, there was a span of 12 bases. The CDR3 has 13 residues. Germline V gene data show CDR1 as LGHNA and CDR2 as YNFKEQ. The CDR3 DNA follows: TGTGCCAGCAGCCGGGAGGGGGGCCATGAGCAGTTCTTC. This codes for CASSREGGHEQFF.

The chain carries TRBV5-4 and TRBJ2-1, with 8 bases aligning to TRBD2. The CDR3 contains 17 residues. Germline V gives CDR1 SGHNT, CDR2 YYREEE (reference sequence). Unmatched junction bases numbered 10, after V lost 1 base and J lost 4 bases. DNA for the CDR3: TGTGCCAGCAGCTTGTTTTTAGCGGGGAGTTGGTACAATGAGCAGTTCTTC. This translates into CASSLFLAGSWYNEQFF. The variable domain in full, with the rest retrieved from reference TRBV5-4 and TRBJ2-1, is ETGVTQSPTHLIKTRGQQVTLRCSSQSGHNTVSWYQQALGQGPQFIFQYYREEENGRGNFPPRFSGLQFPNYSSELNVNALELDDSALYLCASSLFLAGSWYNEQFFGPGTRLTVL.

The V gene is TRBV10-3, the J gene TRBJ1-6; no definite D call. CDR3 length: 12 residues. CDR1 and CDR2 (germline): ENHRY, SYGVKD. The germline V and J ends were trimmed by 4 bases and 6 bases, with 4 bases remaining between them. This CDR3 reads CAISGSNSPLHF. The CDR3 coding sequence is TGTGCCATCAGTGGGAGTAATTCACCCCTCCACTTT.

The chain joins TRBV19 to TRBJ1-3; 7 bases align to TRBD1. Germline CDR1 reads LNHDA; CDR2 reads SQIVND (reference sequence). CDR3 length: 16 amino acids. V lost 3 bases, J lost 0 bases, and 5 bases stayed unmatched. The DNA of the CDR3 is TGTGCCAGTAGTATCCCAAGGGGGCCCTCTGGAAACACCATATATTTT. Translation gives CASSIPRGPSGNTIYF. The whole variable domain, filled in from reference TRBV19 and TRBJ1-3, reads DGGITQSPKYLFRKEGQNVTLSCEQNLNHDAMYWYRQDPGQGLRLIYYSQIVNDFQKGDIAEGYSVSREKKESFPLTVTSAQKNPTAFYLCASSIPRGPSGNTIYFGEGSWLTVV.